This passage covers 22 T cell receptor beta chains from one sample sequenced in a study of blood T cell repertoires in COVID-19 (dated by TCRdb to the early 2020s). The method behind the library was the immunoSEQ multiplex PCR assay. TCRdb obtained this table from immuneACCESS and retained in-frame rearrangements with V and J assigned. These tables miss some clones; where compared with another copy, unresolved V genes account for less than half of the shortfall, and the remainder is unexplained. The sample profile shows about 75,000 clones; roughly 88% of them were found once. The top ten clonotypes cover approximately 45% of the sample. Sequencing was done on a sample of peripheral blood. Receptors were obtained from a human donor in a cohort sampled during active COVID-19.

V usage is TRBV5-1 and J usage is TRBJ2-7; maybe TRBD2 (5 bases). There are 15 residues in the CDR3. Between the trimmed V and J ends, which lost 3 bases and 2 bases, there was a span of 15 bases. CDR1 SGHRS and CDR2 YFSETQ come from the germline V gene. The CDR3 sequence: CASSSTPGNTYEQYF. The CDR3 DNA sequence: TGCGCCAGCAGCTCGACCCCCGGGAACACCTACGAGCAGTACTTC.

The chain employs TRBV7-2 and TRBJ2-7; 8 bases match TRBD1. The V and J ends lost 4 bases and 4 bases, in that order; junction bases with no gene match: 6. CDR1 is SGHTA and CDR2 is FQGNSA in the germline V gene. CDR3 size: 14 residues. In DNA, the CDR3 is TGTGCCAGCAGCTCGGGCAGGGGGCTATACGAGCAGTACTTC. Amino acids: CASSSGRGLYEQYF.

The CDR3 reads CASSPPQGWDQPQHF. As DNA, the CDR3 is TGTGCCAGCAGTCCTCCACAGGGTTGGGATCAGCCCCAGCATTTT. The chain combines TRBV28 with TRBJ1-5, with a tentative D call TRBD1 (6 bases). CDR3 length equals 15 residues. Germline assignment: CDR1 MDHEN and CDR2 SYDVKM. Trimming removed 5 bases from V and 5 bases from J, with 16 bases in between.

The V gene is TRBV10-3, the J gene TRBJ2-7; 7 bases match TRBD1. With V trimmed by 10 bases and J by 6 bases, 9 bases remained unmatched. Germline CDR1 and CDR2: ENHRY and SYGVKD. The length of the CDR3 is 12 residues. The CDR3 DNA reads as TGTGCCACCGGGGCCCAGGGGGTCGAGCAGTACTTC. It translates to CATGAQGVEQYF.

This sequence joins TRBV4-3 and TRBJ2-1; possible D gene TRBD2, 6 bases. Germline lookup yields CDR1 LGHNA and CDR2 YSLEER. The CDR3 length is 14 residues. The V end was cut by 4 bases, the J end by 0 bases, with 7 bases between. The CDR3 DNA reads as TGCGCCAGCAGCCCGGGACTCTCCTACAATGAGCAGTTCTTC. Amino acid sequence: CASSPGLSYNEQFF.

The chain has TRBV6-5 and TRBJ1-5; D not certain. The germline V and J ends were trimmed by 4 bases and 6 bases, with 16 bases remaining between them. Germline V gene lookup returns CDR1 MNHEY and CDR2 SVGAGI. This CDR3 region has 15 residues. CDR3: CASSSTGLGSQPQHF. In DNA, the CDR3 is TGTGCCAGCAGTTCTACTGGTTTGGGGAGTCAGCCCCAGCATTTT.

This chain joins TRBV12-3 or TRBV12-4 and TRBJ1-2, with TRBD1 as a possible D gene (5 bases). CDR3 length: 13 amino acids. V was cut by 3 bases and J by 7 bases, with 12 bases left in between. The CDR3 bases are TGTGCCAGCAGTTTTGGGCAGGGAGGTGGCTACACCTTC. Its translation is CASSFGQGGGYTF.

The gene calls are TRBV9 and TRBJ1-3; TRBD1 matches 9 bases. CDR3 length equals 18 residues. V lost 0 bases and J lost 0; bases outside the gene matches: 7. The germline CDR1 and CDR2 sequences are SGDLS and YYNGEE. The CDR3 reads CASSVDVLGQGSGNTIYF. The CDR3 DNA is TGTGCCAGCAGCGTAGACGTTTTGGGACAGGGCTCTGGAAACACCATATATTTT.

This clone is a singleton in its sample. The rearrangement joins TRBV5-4 to TRBJ2-7; 8 bases match TRBD1. This CDR3 is built from 15 residues. Per the germline V gene, CDR1 is SGHNT and CDR2 is YYREEE (reference sequence). V shed 3 bases and J 2 bases; nucleotides not matched to a gene: 7. In nucleotides, the CDR3 is TGTGCCAGCAGCTCTGGACAGGGAAAGCCCTACGAGCAGTACTTC. It is translated as CASSSGQGKPYEQYF. Looking up the rest from reference TRBV5-4 and TRBJ2-7 gives the full variable domain: ETGVTQSPTHLIKTRGQQVTLRCSSQSGHNTVSWYQQALGQGPQFIFQYYREEENGRGNFPPRFSGLQFPNYSSELNVNALELDDSALYLCASSSGQGKPYEQYFGPGTRLTVT.

This chain links TRBV30 with TRBJ1-2; D is perhaps TRBD1 (5 bases). Germline V gives CDR1 GTSNPN, CDR2 SVGIG (reference sequence). CDR3 length: 13 residues. V shed 2 bases and J shed 7 bases, with 14 bases lying between them. The CDR3 DNA is TGTGCCTGGAGTATCGGGCAGGGAGGTGGCTACACCTTC. Its translation: CAWSIGQGGGYTF.

The chain recombines TRBV5-5 with TRBJ2-7, with a possible D match to TRBD2 (5 bases). The CDR3 contains 14 residues. The V gene lost 4 bases and the J gene lost 4 bases, with 15 bases spanning the gap. Germline assignment: CDR1 SGHKS and CDR2 YYEKEE (reference sequence). The CDR3 region has the DNA TGTGCCAGCAGCGTTAAAACGGGGTGGTACGAGCAGTACTTC. This codes for CASSVKTGWYEQYF.

The genes are TRBV30 and TRBJ1-2; 8 nucleotides agree with TRBD1. V dropped 4 bases and J dropped 3; count of bases not matched to a gene: 7. Germline V lookup: CDR1 GTSNPN, CDR2 SVGIG (reference sequence). The CDR3 is made up of 14 amino acids. Here the CDR3 DNA reads TGTGCCTGGACCGAGACAGGGGAGTACTATGGCTACACCTTC. Translated: CAWTETGEYYGYTF.

The chain joins TRBV3-1 (or the pseudogene TRBV3-2) to TRBJ1-2; D unclear. Trimming took off 0 bases at V and 7 bases at J, with 15 bases between the two ends. CDR1 and CDR2 (germline): LGHDT, YNNKEL (reference sequence). The CDR3 runs to 15 residues. The DNA of the CDR3 is TGTGCCAGCAGCCAAGATACCAGGCGCCCTCCTGGCTACACCTTC. Translating it yields CASSQDTRRPPGYTF.

The chain is built from TRBV13 and TRBJ2-1, with unresolved D. CDR3 length: 13 residues. The V and J ends lost 0 bases and 5 bases respectively, with 5 bases between them. The germline V gene has CDR1 PRHDT and CDR2 FYEKMQ (reference sequence). CDR3 coding DNA: TGTGCCAGCAGCTTAGGCAGGCACAATGAGCAGTTCTTC. It yields the protein CASSLGRHNEQFF.

V gene TRBV19 combines with J gene TRBJ2-3; TRBD2 matches at 12 bases. The J segment lost 0 bases and the V segment lost 10 bases, leaving 14 bases of the junction unmatched. CDR3 size: 18 residues. Germline values: CDR1 LNHDA, CDR2 SQIVND (reference sequence). The CDR3 spells CATHPGLAGLTSTDTQYF. The CDR3 DNA is TGTGCCACACACCCAGGACTAGCGGGGTTGACTAGCACAGATACGCAGTATTTT. The whole variable domain, filled in from reference TRBV19 and TRBJ2-3, reads DGGITQSPKYLFRKEGQNVTLSCEQNLNHDAMYWYRQDPGQGLRLIYYSQIVNDFQKGDIAEGYSVSREKKESFPLTVTSAQKNPTAFYLCATHPGLAGLTSTDTQYFGPGTRLTVL.

Note on this clone: At one boundary the junction diverges from the germline segment, which might be a read error. Written as DNA, the CDR3 is TGTGCCAGCAGCCTAGAAACCGGGACAGGGGGTCGGGGTGAGCAGTTCTTC. Its protein is CASSLETGTGGRGEQFF. The chain links TRBV11-2 to TRBJ2-1; 11 bases align to TRBD1. CDR1 SGHAT and CDR2 FQNNGV come from the germline V gene. The CDR3 covers 17 residues.

This rearrangement joins TRBV5-4 to TRBJ2-5; 12 nucleotides agree with TRBD2. From germline, CDR1 is SGHNT and CDR2 YYREEE (reference sequence). The CDR3 runs 16 residues. With 4 bases clipped from V and 3 bases from J, the junction kept 7 bases outside the gene matches. The CDR3 spells CASSPRLAGGKETQYF. As DNA, the CDR3 is TGTGCCAGCAGCCCGCGCCTAGCGGGAGGGAAAGAGACCCAGTACTTC.

The gene calls are TRBV28 and TRBJ1-1; D is perhaps TRBD1 (5 bases). V lost 5 bases and J 0 bases, leaving 10 bases between the germline ends. CDR1 and CDR2 (germline): MDHEN, SYDVKM. This CDR3 spans 14 amino acids. As DNA, the CDR3 is TGTGCCAGCAGTGCCGGACACCTGAACACTGAAGCTTTCTTT. Translating gives CASSAGHLNTEAFF.

The rearrangement links TRBV5-1 to TRBJ2-7; TRBD1 aligns across 8 bases. The CDR3 loop spans 14 amino acids. V was pared by 3 bases and J by 3 bases, with 5 bases of the junction left unmatched. In germline, CDR1 is SGHRS, CDR2 YFSETQ. The CDR3 sequence: CASSYHGTGYEQYF. CDR3 bases: TGCGCCAGCAGCTACCACGGGACAGGCTACGAGCAGTACTTC.

The V call is TRBV6-5, the J call TRBJ1-1; TRBD1 aligns across 7 bases. CDR1 and CDR2 from the germline V gene are MNHEY and SVGAGI. V lost 7 bases and J lost 12; bases outside the gene matches: 8. The CDR3 spans 11 residues. The CDR3 reads CASNLGTATFF. The DNA of the CDR3 is TGTGCCAGCAACCTAGGGACAGCTACTTTCTTT.

The chain is built from TRBV4-3 and TRBJ2-6, with a possible D match to TRBD1 (5 bases). Germline V CDR1 and CDR2: LGHNA, YSLEER. V was clipped by 3 bases and J by 0 bases, with 12 bases between them. This CDR3 comprises 17 residues. The CDR3 region is CASSQLTVSSGANVLTF. Written as DNA, the CDR3 is TGCGCCAGCAGCCAGTTGACAGTTTCCTCTGGGGCCAACGTCCTGACTTTC.

J is TRBJ1-2 and V is TRBV5-1; possible D gene TRBD1, 6 bases. This CDR3 is 13 amino acids long. Germline V gives CDR1 SGHRS, CDR2 YFSETQ. V was pared by 4 bases and J by 3 bases, with 10 bases between. For the CDR3, the DNA is TGCGCCAGCAGCCTGGGGGGCGACTATGGCTACACCTTC. Its protein product is CASSLGGDYGYTF.